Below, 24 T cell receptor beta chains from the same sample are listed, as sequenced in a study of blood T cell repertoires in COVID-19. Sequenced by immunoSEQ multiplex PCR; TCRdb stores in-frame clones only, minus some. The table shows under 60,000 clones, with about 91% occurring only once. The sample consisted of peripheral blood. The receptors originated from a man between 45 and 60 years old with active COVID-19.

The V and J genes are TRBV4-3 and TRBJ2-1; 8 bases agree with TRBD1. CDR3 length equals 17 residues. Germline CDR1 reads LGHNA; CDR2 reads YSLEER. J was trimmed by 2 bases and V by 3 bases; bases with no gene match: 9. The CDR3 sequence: CASSHARTGPTYNEQFF. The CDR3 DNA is TGCGCCAGCAGCCATGCAAGGACAGGGCCGACCTACAATGAGCAGTTCTTC.

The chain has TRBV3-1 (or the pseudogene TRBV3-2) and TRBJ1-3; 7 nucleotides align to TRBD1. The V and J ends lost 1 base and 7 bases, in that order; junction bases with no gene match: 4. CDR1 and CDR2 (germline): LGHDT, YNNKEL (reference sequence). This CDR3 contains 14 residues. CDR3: CASSQGQGANTIYF. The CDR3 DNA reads TGTGCCAGCAGCCAAGGACAGGGCGCGAACACCATATATTTT.

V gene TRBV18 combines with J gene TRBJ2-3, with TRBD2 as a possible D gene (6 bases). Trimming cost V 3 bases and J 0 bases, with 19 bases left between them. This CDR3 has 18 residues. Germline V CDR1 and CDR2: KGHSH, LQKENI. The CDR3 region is CASSPGPTEGWSTDTQYF. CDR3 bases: TGTGCCAGCTCACCTGGACCTACGGAGGGCTGGAGCACAGATACGCAGTATTTT.

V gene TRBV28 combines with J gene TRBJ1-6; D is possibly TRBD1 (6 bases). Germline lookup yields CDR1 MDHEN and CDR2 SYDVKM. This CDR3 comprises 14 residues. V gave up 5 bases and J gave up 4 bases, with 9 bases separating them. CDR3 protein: CASSDTGYNSPLHF. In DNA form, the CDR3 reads TGTGCCAGCAGTGATACAGGGTATAATTCACCCCTCCACTTT.

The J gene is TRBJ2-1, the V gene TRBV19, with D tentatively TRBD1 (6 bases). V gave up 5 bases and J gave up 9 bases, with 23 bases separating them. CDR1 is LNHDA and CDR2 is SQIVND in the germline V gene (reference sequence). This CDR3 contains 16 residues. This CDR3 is CASSFLPWTAGGEQFF. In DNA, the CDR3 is TGTGCCAGTAGTTTCCTCCCTTGGACAGCAGGAGGTGAGCAGTTCTTC. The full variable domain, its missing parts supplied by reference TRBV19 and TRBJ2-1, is DGGITQSPKYLFRKEGQNVTLSCEQNLNHDAMYWYRQDPGQGLRLIYYSQIVNDFQKGDIAEGYSVSREKKESFPLTVTSAQKNPTAFYLCASSFLPWTAGGEQFFGPGTRLTVL.

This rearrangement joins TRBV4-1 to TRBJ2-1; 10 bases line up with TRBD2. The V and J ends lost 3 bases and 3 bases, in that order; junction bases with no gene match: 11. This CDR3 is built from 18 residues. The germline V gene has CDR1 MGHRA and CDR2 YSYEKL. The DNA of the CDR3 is TGCGCCAGCAGCCACCCTCGGGCTAGCGGGAGAATCTACAATGAGCAGTTCTTC. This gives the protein CASSHPRASGRIYNEQFF.

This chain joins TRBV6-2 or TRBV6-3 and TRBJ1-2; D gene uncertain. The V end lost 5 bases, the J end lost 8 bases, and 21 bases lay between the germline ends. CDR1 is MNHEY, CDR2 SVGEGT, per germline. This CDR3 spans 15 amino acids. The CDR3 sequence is CASSQSAPGRVGYTF. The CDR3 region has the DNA TGTGCCAGCAGTCAGTCAGCTCCGGGTCGTGTGGGCTACACCTTC.

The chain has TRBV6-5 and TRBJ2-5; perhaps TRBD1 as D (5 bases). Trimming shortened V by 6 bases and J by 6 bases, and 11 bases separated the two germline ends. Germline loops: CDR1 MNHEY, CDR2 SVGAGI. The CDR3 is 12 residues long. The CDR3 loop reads CASRGVMQTQYF. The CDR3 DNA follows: TGTGCCAGCAGAGGGGTTATGCAGACCCAGTACTTC.

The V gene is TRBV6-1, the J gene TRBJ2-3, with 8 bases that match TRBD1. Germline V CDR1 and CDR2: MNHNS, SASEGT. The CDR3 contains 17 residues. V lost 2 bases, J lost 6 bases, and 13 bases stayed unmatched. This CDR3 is CASSESRGGQGIDTQYF. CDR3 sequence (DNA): TGTGCCAGCAGTGAAAGCCGTGGAGGACAGGGAATTGATACGCAGTATTTT.

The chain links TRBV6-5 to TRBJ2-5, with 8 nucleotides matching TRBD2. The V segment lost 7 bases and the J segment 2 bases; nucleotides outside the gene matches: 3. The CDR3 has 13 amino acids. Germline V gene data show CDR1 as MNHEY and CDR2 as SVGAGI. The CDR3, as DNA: TGTGCCAGCACGGGGGGGGCACAAGAGACCCAGTACTTC. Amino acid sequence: CASTGGAQETQYF.

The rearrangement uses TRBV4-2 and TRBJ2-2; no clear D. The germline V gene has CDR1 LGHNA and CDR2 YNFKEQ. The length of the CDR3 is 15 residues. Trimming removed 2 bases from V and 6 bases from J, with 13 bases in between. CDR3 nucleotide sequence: TGTGCCAGCAGCCAAACAGCTATAGTATCCGGGGAGCTGTTTTTT. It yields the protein CASSQTAIVSGELFF.

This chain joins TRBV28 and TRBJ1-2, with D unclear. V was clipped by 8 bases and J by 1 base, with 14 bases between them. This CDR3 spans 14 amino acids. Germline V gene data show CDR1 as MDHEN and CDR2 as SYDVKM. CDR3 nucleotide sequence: TGTGCCAGCCTCGGAGCCGTGGGTAACTATGGCTACACCTTC. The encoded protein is CASLGAVGNYGYTF.

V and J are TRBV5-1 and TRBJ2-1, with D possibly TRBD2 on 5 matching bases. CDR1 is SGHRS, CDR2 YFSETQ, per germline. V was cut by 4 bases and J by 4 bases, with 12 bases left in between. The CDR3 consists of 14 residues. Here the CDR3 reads CASSHVGRYNEQFF. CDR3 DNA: TGCGCCAGCAGCCACGTGGGGAGATACAATGAGCAGTTCTTC.

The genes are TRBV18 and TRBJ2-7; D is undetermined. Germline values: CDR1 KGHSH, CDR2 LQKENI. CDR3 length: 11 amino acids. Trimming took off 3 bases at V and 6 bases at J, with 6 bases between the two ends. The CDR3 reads CASSPPIEQYF. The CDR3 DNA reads TGTGCCAGCTCACCGCCTATCGAGCAGTACTTC.

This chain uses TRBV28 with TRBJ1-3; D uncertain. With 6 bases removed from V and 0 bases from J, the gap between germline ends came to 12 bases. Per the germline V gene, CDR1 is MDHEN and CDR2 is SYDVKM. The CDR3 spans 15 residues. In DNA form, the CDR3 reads TGTGCCAGCAGGCTACAGTTGGCCTCTGGAAACACCATATATTTT. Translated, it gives CASRLQLASGNTIYF.

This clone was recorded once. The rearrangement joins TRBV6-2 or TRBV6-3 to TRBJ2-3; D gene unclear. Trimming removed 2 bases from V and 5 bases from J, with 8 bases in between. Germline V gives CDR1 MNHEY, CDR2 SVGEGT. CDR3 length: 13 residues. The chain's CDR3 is CASSYGWQDTQYF. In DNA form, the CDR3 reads TGTGCCAGCAGTTACGGCTGGCAAGATACGCAGTATTTT.

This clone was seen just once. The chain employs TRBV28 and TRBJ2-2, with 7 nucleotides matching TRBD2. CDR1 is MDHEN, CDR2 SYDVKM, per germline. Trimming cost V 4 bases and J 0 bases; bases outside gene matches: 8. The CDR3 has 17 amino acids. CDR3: CASSWPPSGANTGELFF. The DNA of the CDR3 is TGTGCCAGCAGTTGGCCCCCTAGCGGTGCGAACACCGGGGAGCTGTTTTTT.

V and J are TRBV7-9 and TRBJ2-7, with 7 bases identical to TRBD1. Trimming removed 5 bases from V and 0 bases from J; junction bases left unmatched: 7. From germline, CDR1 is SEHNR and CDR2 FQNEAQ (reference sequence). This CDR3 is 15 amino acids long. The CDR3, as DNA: TGTGCCAGCAGCGCCGACAGGGTTTACTCCTACGAGCAGTACTTC. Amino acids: CASSADRVYSYEQYF.

The DNA for the CDR3 is TGTGCCAGTACTCAGGGCCAGCGGAACACTGAAGCTTTCTTT. It yields the protein CASTQGQRNTEAFF. This rearrangement joins TRBV19 to TRBJ1-1; TRBD1 is a possible D gene (5 bases). CDR1 and CDR2 from the germline V gene are LNHDA and SQIVND (reference sequence). The CDR3 totals 14 residues. V shed 7 bases and J shed 1 base, with 13 bases lying between them.

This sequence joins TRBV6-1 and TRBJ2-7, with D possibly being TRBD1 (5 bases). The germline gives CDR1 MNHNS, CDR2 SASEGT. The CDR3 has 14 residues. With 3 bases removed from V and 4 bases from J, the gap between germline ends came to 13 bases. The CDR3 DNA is TGTGCCAGCAGTGATGGCGGTGGACATTACGAGCAGTACTTC. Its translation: CASSDGGGHYEQYF.

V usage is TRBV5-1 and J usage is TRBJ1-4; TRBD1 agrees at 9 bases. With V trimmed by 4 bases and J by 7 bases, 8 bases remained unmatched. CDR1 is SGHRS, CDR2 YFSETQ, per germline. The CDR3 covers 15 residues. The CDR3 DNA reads TGCGCCAGCAGCCCAACAGGGGGCGCCGGTGAAAAACTGTTTTTT. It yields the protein CASSPTGGAGEKLFF.

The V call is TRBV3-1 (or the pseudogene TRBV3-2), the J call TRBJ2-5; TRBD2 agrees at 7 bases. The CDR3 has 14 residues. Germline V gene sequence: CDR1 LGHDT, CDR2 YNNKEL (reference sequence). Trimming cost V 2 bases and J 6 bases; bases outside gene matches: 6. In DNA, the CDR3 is TGTGCCAGCAGCCAACTGGGAGGGGACCAGACCCAGTACTTC. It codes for CASSQLGGDQTQYF.

CDR3 bases: TGTGCCAGCAGCGTAGACTTCAATGAGCAGTTCTTC. Protein product: CASSVDFNEQFF. This chain joins TRBV9 and TRBJ2-1; the D is unclear. CDR1 and CDR2 from the germline V gene are SGDLS and YYNGEE. The CDR3 runs 12 residues. Trimming shortened V by 0 bases and J by 6 bases, and 4 bases separated the two germline ends.

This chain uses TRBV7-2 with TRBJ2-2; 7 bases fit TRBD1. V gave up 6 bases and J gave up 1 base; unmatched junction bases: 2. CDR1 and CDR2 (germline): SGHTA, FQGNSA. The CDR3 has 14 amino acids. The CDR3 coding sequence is TGTGCCAGCAGAGGACAGGAGAACACCGGGGAGCTGTTTTTT. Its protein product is CASRGQENTGELFF.